The 26 T cell receptor beta chains listed next were all sequenced from one sample in a study of radiotherapy plus CTLA-4 blockade in lung cancer (dated by TCRdb to 2016 to 2018). Libraries were built with the immunoSEQ multiplex PCR assay. What TCRdb holds here is the immuneACCESS table cut down to in-frame rearrangements. Part of the clones is not present; checked against another copy, under half of the missing clones reflect an unresolved V gene, and the others are unexplained. The sample table lists 50,000 or so clones, around 85% of them with a count of one. The top ten hold roughly 3.2% of the sample. Material: peripheral blood, obtained from a patient treated with radiotherapy plus ipilimumab. These receptors all stem from a human donor with non-small cell lung cancer who had a partial response to radiotherapy plus ipilimumab.

About this clone itself: Other nucleotide sequences in the sample specify the same CDR3. The CDR3 reads CAWSQGGGNQPQHF. CDR3 bases: TGTGCCTGGAGTCAGGGGGGTGGTAATCAGCCCCAGCATTTT. The genes are TRBV30 and TRBJ1-5; 7 nucleotides match TRBD1. There are 14 residues in the CDR3. CDR1 and CDR2 from the germline V gene are GTSNPN and SVGIG (reference sequence). The V and J ends lost 2 bases and 4 bases, in that order; junction bases with no gene match: 5.

The gene calls are TRBV2 and TRBJ2-3, with TRBD2 matching 12 bases. The CDR3 runs to 15 residues. Germline assignment: CDR1 SNHLY and CDR2 FYNNEI. Trimming took 7 bases from V and 2 from J; bases not matched to a gene: 4. The CDR3 is CASTGTSGPTDTQYF. The CDR3 DNA sequence: TGTGCCAGCACTGGGACTAGCGGGCCCACAGATACGCAGTATTTT.

The CDR3 region has the DNA TGTGCCAGCACCGAAAGGGGGGGCCCTAACTATGGCTACACCTTC. Translated, it gives CASTERGGPNYGYTF. This chain connects TRBV6-1 to TRBJ1-2; D is perhaps TRBD1 (6 bases). This CDR3 spans 15 amino acids. Looked up from germline, CDR1 is MNHNS and CDR2 is SASEGT. V was clipped by 7 bases and J by 0 bases, with 15 bases between them.

The rearrangement joins TRBV11-2 to TRBJ2-7; D might be TRBD2 (5 bases). Germline lookup yields CDR1 SGHAT and CDR2 FQNNGV. The V gene lost 2 bases and the J gene lost 2 bases, with 16 bases spanning the gap. The CDR3 spans 16 residues. The CDR3 coding sequence is TGTGCCAGCAGCTTAACCTTCGGGGAAATCACCTACGAGCAGTACTTC. This codes for CASSLTFGEITYEQYF.

This chain links TRBV4-2 with TRBJ2-2; 8 bases agree with TRBD2. The CDR3 is 14 amino acids. CDR1 LGHNA and CDR2 YNFKEQ come from the germline V gene. Trimming cost V 1 base and J 5 bases; bases outside gene matches: 0. The CDR3 DNA reads TGTGCCAGCAGCCAAGTAGCGGGGACCGGGGAGCTGTTTTTT. Protein: CASSQVAGTGELFF.

V is TRBV7-9 and J is TRBJ2-1; tentatively, D is TRBD1 (5 bases). Trimming shortened V by 5 bases and J by 1 base, and 15 bases separated the two germline ends. The CDR3 length is 16 residues. Germline CDR1 is SEHNR and CDR2 is FQNEAQ (reference sequence). The CDR3: CASSPKRRVSYNEQFF. CDR3 sequence (DNA): TGTGCCAGCAGCCCGAAGCGCAGGGTATCCTACAATGAGCAGTTCTTC.

As for this clone: The CDR3 ends on some other residue instead of the conserved phenylalanine or tryptophan, so this is likely a read error. It is unclear where the CDR3 begins or ends on the DNA, so no DNA is shown, and the CDR3 is as TCRdb lists it. This CDR3 reads CASSIPGQG. The chain combines TRBV6-5 with TRBJ1-1; the D call TRBD1 from the table was never checked on the DNA. Both ends counted, the CDR3 spans 9 residues. Germline V CDR1 and CDR2: MNHEY, SVGAGI.

This chain connects TRBV6-5 to TRBJ2-1; D is possibly TRBD1 (5 bases). V shed 7 bases and J shed 8 bases, with 9 bases lying between them. The CDR3 sequence is 11 residues long. Germline CDR1 and CDR2: MNHEY and SVGAGI. The CDR3 nucleotides read TGTGCCAGCAAGGGGATTTATGAGCAGTTCTTC. Amino acids: CASKGIYEQFF.

A single count supports this clone. V gene TRBV7-9 combines with J gene TRBJ1-1; D is perhaps TRBD1 (6 bases). V lost 1 base and J 1 base, leaving 13 bases between the germline ends. The CDR3 loop spans 16 amino acids. The V gene's germline CDR1 is SEHNR and CDR2 FQNEAQ (reference sequence). Written as DNA, the CDR3 is TGTGCCAGCAGCTTAGAAGGGGGGGCCAGGAACACTGAAGCTTTCTTT. It encodes CASSLEGGARNTEAFF.

The chain combines TRBV19 with TRBJ1-1; 7 positions agree with TRBD1. V lost 1 base and J lost 1; bases outside the gene matches: 6. The V gene's germline CDR1 is LNHDA and CDR2 SQIVND (reference sequence). CDR3 size: 16 residues. CDR3 in DNA: TGTGCCAGTAGTATAGGAGGGACAGTTACGAACACTGAAGCTTTCTTT. Protein: CASSIGGTVTNTEAFF. The full variable domain, in which reference TRBV19 and TRBJ1-1 provide the parts outside the CDR3, is DGGITQSPKYLFRKEGQNVTLSCEQNLNHDAMYWYRQDPGQGLRLIYYSQIVNDFQKGDIAEGYSVSREKKESFPLTVTSAQKNPTAFYLCASSIGGTVTNTEAFFGQGTRLTVV.

The chain links TRBV5-1 to TRBJ1-6; no clear D. Germline assignment: CDR1 SGHRS and CDR2 YFSETQ. The germline V and J ends were trimmed by 5 bases and 8 bases, with 20 bases remaining between them. The CDR3 extends over 16 amino acids. This CDR3 reads CASRFRSGSADSPLHF. The CDR3 nucleotides read TGCGCCAGCAGATTTCGGTCGGGGTCTGCTGATTCACCCCTCCACTTT.

This clone was found a few times. The gene calls are TRBV4-1 and TRBJ1-6; weak D call: TRBD1 (6 bases). V dropped 3 bases and J dropped 10 bases, with 13 bases sitting between them. Germline lookup yields CDR1 MGHRA and CDR2 YSYEKL. This CDR3 is 14 amino acids long. The CDR3 DNA sequence: TGCGCCAGCAGCCAGGAGACAGGTGGGTCACCCCTCCACTTT. Its protein is CASSQETGGSPLHF.

This chain links TRBV30 with TRBJ1-1; a possible D gene is TRBD1 (6 bases). The CDR3 contains 14 residues. V was shortened by 0 bases and J by 8 bases, with 16 bases between the two germline ends. Germline V gene sequence: CDR1 GTSNPN, CDR2 SVGIG (reference sequence). CDR3 protein: CAWSVGQLVPEAFF. Written as DNA, the CDR3 is TGTGCCTGGAGTGTCGGACAGTTGGTCCCAGAAGCTTTCTTT. The full variable domain, its missing parts supplied by reference TRBV30 and TRBJ1-1, is SQTIHQWPATLVQPVGSPLSLECTVEGTSNPNLYWYRQAAGRGLQLLFYSVGIGQISSEVPQNLSASRPQDRQFILSSKKLLLSDSGFYLCAWSVGQLVPEAFFGQGTRLTVV.

V gene TRBV9 combines with J gene TRBJ1-2; D is uncertain. Trimming cost V 3 bases and J 4 bases, with 13 bases left between them. This CDR3 has 14 residues. CDR1 and CDR2 (germline): SGDLS, YYNGEE. CDR3 DNA sequence: TGTGCCAGCAGCGCCAGGCAGATCAGCTATGGCTACACCTTC. Amino acids: CASSARQISYGYTF.

The table lists this clone with a few counts. The chain recombines TRBV7-2 with TRBJ2-1; TRBD2 agrees at 10 bases. There are 18 residues in the CDR3. Losses at the gene ends were 4 bases for V and 3 bases for J; bases not matched to a gene: 12. Germline values: CDR1 SGHTA, CDR2 FQGNSA. The CDR3 protein is CASSSPRSLAGVYNEQFF. In nucleotides, the CDR3 is TGTGCCAGCAGCTCCCCCCGCTCTCTAGCGGGGGTCTACAATGAGCAGTTCTTC. The variable domain in full, completed from reference TRBV7-2 and TRBJ2-1, reads GAGVSQSPSNKVTEKGKDVELRCDPISGHTALYWYRQSLGQGLEFLIYFQGNSAPDKSGLPSDRFSAERTGGSVSTLTIQRTQQEDSAVYLCASSSPRSLAGVYNEQFFGPGTRLTVL.

The chain carries TRBV28 and TRBJ1-1; TRBD1 matches at 8 bases. The germline gives CDR1 MDHEN, CDR2 SYDVKM. The CDR3 consists of 13 residues. V gave up 6 bases and J gave up 4 bases; unmatched junction bases: 4. As DNA, the CDR3 is TGTGCCAGCAGCCGAACAGGGGGCACTGAAGCTTTCTTT. It translates to CASSRTGGTEAFF.

The chain carries TRBV28 and TRBJ2-1; the match to TRBD2 covers 8 bases. CDR1 MDHEN and CDR2 SYDVKM come from the germline V gene. This CDR3 comprises 14 residues. Germline trimming cut 7 bases from V and 3 bases from J; bases unmatched to any gene: 5. The chain's CDR3 is CASNAGGNYNEQFF. The CDR3 coding sequence is TGTGCCAGCAACGCGGGGGGCAACTACAATGAGCAGTTCTTC. Complete variable domain (other parts from reference TRBV28 and TRBJ2-1): DVKVTQSSRYLVKRTGEKVFLECVQDMDHENMFWYRQDPGLGLRLIYFSYDVKMKEKGDIPEGYSVSREKKERFSLILESASTNQTSMYLCASNAGGNYNEQFFGPGTRLTVL.

This clone has a single count. This chain joins TRBV14 and TRBJ1-1; a possible D gene is TRBD1 (6 bases). The CDR3 contains 15 residues. Trimming stripped 4 bases from V and 6 bases from J, with 18 bases between. CDR1 is SGHDN, CDR2 FVKESK, per germline. The CDR3 here is CASSRIQQGSSEAFF. CDR3 DNA sequence: TGTGCCAGCAGCCGTATCCAACAGGGTTCCTCTGAAGCTTTCTTT.

This sequence joins TRBV5-6 and TRBJ1-1, with TRBD1 matching over 7 bases. With 4 bases clipped from V and 0 bases from J, the junction kept 3 bases outside the gene matches. Germline V gives CDR1 SGHDT, CDR2 YYEEEE. CDR3 length: 14 residues. The CDR3 spells CASSVGQMNTEAFF. The CDR3 coding sequence is TGTGCCAGCAGCGTGGGACAGATGAACACTGAAGCTTTCTTT.

The rearrangement uses TRBV9 and TRBJ1-6; unclear D gene. V dropped 2 bases and J dropped 9 bases, with 12 bases sitting between them. The CDR3 is 14 residues long. Per the germline V gene, CDR1 is SGDLS and CDR2 is YYNGEE. The CDR3 loop reads CASSVRTEGSPLHF. Written as DNA, the CDR3 is TGTGCCAGCAGCGTCCGAACAGAGGGTTCACCCCTCCACTTT. The full variable domain, with the rest looked up from reference TRBV9 and TRBJ1-6, is DSGVTQTPKHLITATGQRVTLRCSPRSGDLSVYWYQQSLDQGLQFLIQYYNGEERAKGNILERFSAQQFPDLHSELNLSSLELGDSALYFCASSVRTEGSPLHFGNGTRLTVT.

This clone was found once. The CDR3, as DNA: TGCGCCAGCAGCCAAGATTTCCGCTCCGCCCAGGCCGGCACAGATACGCAGTATTTT. The encoded protein is CASSQDFRSAQAGTDTQYF. The rearrangement links TRBV4-1 to TRBJ2-3; D gene unclear. This CDR3 comprises 19 residues. V lost 0 bases and J 1 base, leaving 20 bases between the germline ends. Germline CDR1 and CDR2: MGHRA and YSYEKL.

The J gene is TRBJ1-1, the V gene TRBV5-1, with 7 bases lining up with TRBD1. The J segment lost 1 base and the V segment lost 4 bases, leaving 7 bases of the junction unmatched. The length of the CDR3 is 15 residues. Per germline, CDR1 SGHRS and CDR2 YFSETQ. The DNA for the CDR3 is TGCGCCAGCAGCCTTTGGACAGGATCGAACACTGAAGCTTTCTTT. It specifies CASSLWTGSNTEAFF.

The rearrangement links TRBV9 to TRBJ2-3; D may be TRBD1 (5 bases). The V end was cut by 0 bases, the J end by 5 bases, with 7 bases between. From germline, CDR1 is SGDLS and CDR2 YYNGEE. CDR3 length equals 13 residues. CDR3 residues: CASSVEDKDTQYF. CDR3 DNA sequence: TGTGCCAGCAGCGTAGAGGACAAAGATACGCAGTATTTT.

V and J are TRBV27 and TRBJ1-2; D not resolved. CDR1 is MNHEY and CDR2 is SMNVEV in the germline V gene (reference sequence). This CDR3 is 15 amino acids long. The germline V and J ends were trimmed by 6 bases and 3 bases, with 17 bases remaining between them. The CDR3 reads CASRDRSGFDYGYTF. CDR3 coding DNA: TGTGCCAGCAGAGATCGGTCGGGTTTTGACTATGGCTACACCTTC.

The chain has TRBV7-8 and TRBJ1-1; TRBD1 matches 9 bases. Looked up from germline, CDR1 is SGHVS and CDR2 is FQNEAQ. With V trimmed by 5 bases and J by 2 bases, 9 bases remained unmatched. The CDR3 covers 16 residues. CDR3 protein: CASSLRRGQGNTEAFF. CDR3 nucleotides: TGTGCCAGCAGCCTGAGACGGGGACAGGGAAACACTGAAGCTTTCTTT.

The J gene is TRBJ2-3, the V gene TRBV6-1; maybe TRBD2 (6 bases). CDR3 length: 14 residues. The V end was cut by 3 bases, the J end by 5 bases, with 12 bases between. CDR1 and CDR2 (germline): MNHNS, SASEGT. CDR3: CASSEAGRGDTQYF. CDR3 bases: TGTGCCAGCAGTGAGGCGGGAAGGGGAGATACGCAGTATTTT.